The clone carrying this TCR beta chain was counted ten times or more. Its antigen is unknown. V was shortened by 5 bases and J by 10 bases, with 18 bases between the two germline ends. CDR1 and CDR2 (germline): MNHEY, SVGEGT. The CDR3 sequence is 15 residues long. This sample was included in a study of T cells in Graves' hyperthyroidism and ophthalmopathy. Whole-study results and caveats: Most thyroid clonotypes that were expanded above 0.001 also turned up in blood. Separating ophthalmopathy from stable hyperthyroidism was achieved by a 13 V-J model.

TCR beta CDR3 region amplification was performed from RNA transcripts. First-round RT-PCR targeting the TCR CDR3 was performed with the HTBI primer set. TCRdb itself ran the multiplex PCR reads through MiXCR, one entry per CDR3 protein. The table lists around 300,000 distinct CDR3 sequences, more than 10% of them singletons, with 6.5% to 10% in the top ten. Patients having uncontrolled infection, another autoimmune disease, pregnancy or lactation were not included. Diagnoses used clinical symptoms, serum thyroxine and TRAb, thyroid ultrasound and orbital computed tomography. The receptor comes from a woman under 40 with Graves' hyperthyroidism that later progressed to Graves' ophthalmopathy. This chain links TRBV6-2 or TRBV6-3 with TRBJ1-6, with D unclear. Sequencing was carried out using blood. Here the CDR3 reads CASSRVGRLESPLHF. In DNA, the CDR3 is TGTGCCAGCAGTCGGGTCGGACGCTTGGAATCACCCCTCCACTTT.